This TCR beta chain was retrieved from a study of neurological immune-mediated disorders. V lost 4 bases, J lost 2 bases, and 8 bases stayed unmatched. Germline V gene data show CDR1 as SEHNR and CDR2 as FQNEAQ (reference sequence). The CDR3 consists of 17 residues. Study findings and constraints: Private repertoires in all groups were suggested, as expanded clones shared no CDR3 amino acid sequences across subjects.

This clonotype was recorded many times. Antigen: not known. The cDNA was synthesized by 5'RACE incorporating 10-nucleotide random UMIs. TCRdb redid the calling of the 5' RACE reads with MiXCR, one entry per CDR3 protein. The sample gives about 59,000 distinct CDR3 sequences, 12% of which show up once; over 8.5% is in the top ten. The rearrangement uses TRBV7-9 and TRBJ1-1; 12 bases map to TRBD1. This sequence was found in a woman aged 55-75 years with HTLV-1-associated myelopathy (HAM/TSP). The sample taken for sequencing was PBMCs. Here the CDR3 DNA reads TGTGCCAGCAGCTCGCTTGGGACAGGGGGCCCAAACACTGAAGCTTTCTTT. This translates into CASSSLGTGGPNTEAFF.